This TCR beta chain was observed in a study of cytomegalovirus exposure and HLA in healthy donors. About the study: The Caucasian-associated ancestry cluster contained 75% to 85% of the approximately 410 genotyped donors.

The PCR employed 60 Vbeta primers together with 13 Jbeta primers. Assay used: immunoSEQ multiplex PCR; TCRdb lists only in-frame clones, some missing. The data show some 130,000 clones, roughly three quarters seen once. Points on this clone: No antigen is known for it.

The CDR3 has 16 amino acids. Germline V lookup: CDR1 MGHDK, CDR2 SYGVNS. Deletions cut 4 bases from V and 5 bases from J, with 20 bases between. Study-level points and caveats: For most TCR beta V segments, an earlier analysis put the productive rate at about 87% or about 30% of the time.

This clonotype originated in a woman aged 55-69 years in good health and CMV-seronegative. The J gene is TRBJ2-5, the V gene TRBV25-1; possible D gene TRBD1, 6 bases. The sample comprised PBMCs. CDR3 protein: CASSAQGTFSEETQYF. CDR3 sequence (DNA): TGTGCCAGCAGTGCCCAGGGGACATTTTCTGAGGAGACCCAGTACTTC.